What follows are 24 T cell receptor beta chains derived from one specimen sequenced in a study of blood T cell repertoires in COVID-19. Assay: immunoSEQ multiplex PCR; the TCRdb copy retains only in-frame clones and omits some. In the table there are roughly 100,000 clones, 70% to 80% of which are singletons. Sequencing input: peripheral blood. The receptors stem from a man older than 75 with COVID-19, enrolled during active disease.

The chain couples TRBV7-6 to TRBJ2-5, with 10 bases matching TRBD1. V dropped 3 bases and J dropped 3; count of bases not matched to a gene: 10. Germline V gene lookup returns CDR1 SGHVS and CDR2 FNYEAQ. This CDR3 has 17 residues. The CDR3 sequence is CASSFNRDRGRKETQYF. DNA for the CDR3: TGTGCCAGCAGCTTCAACCGGGACAGGGGTCGGAAAGAGACCCAGTACTTC.

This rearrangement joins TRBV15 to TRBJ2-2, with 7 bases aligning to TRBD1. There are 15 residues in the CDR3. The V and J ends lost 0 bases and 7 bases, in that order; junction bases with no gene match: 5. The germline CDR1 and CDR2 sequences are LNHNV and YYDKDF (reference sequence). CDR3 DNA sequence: TGTGCCACCAGCAGAGAGCAGGGGGTCTACGGGGAGCTGTTTTTT. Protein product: CATSREQGVYGELFF.

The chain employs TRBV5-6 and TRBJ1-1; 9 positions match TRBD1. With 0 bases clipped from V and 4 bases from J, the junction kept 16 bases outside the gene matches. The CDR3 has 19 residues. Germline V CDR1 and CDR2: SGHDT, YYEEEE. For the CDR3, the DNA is TGTGCCAGCAGCTTGGCCTCCGGGACAGGGTTACATGTAGGCACTGAAGCTTTCTTT. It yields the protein CASSLASGTGLHVGTEAFF.

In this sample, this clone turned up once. The CDR3 DNA follows: TGTGCCAGCAGCTCCTTCAGCTCCTACAATGAGCAGTTCTTC. The encoded protein is CASSSFSSYNEQFF. This chain connects TRBV5-4 to TRBJ2-1; D remains unclear. The CDR3 covers 14 residues. Germline-derived CDR1 and CDR2 are SGHNT and YYREEE (reference sequence). Trimming pared 3 bases from V and 0 bases from J, leaving 7 bases between.

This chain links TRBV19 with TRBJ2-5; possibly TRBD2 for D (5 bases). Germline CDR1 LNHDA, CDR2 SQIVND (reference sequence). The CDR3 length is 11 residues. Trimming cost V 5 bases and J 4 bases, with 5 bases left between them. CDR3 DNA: TGTGCCAGTAGTGCGGGAGAGACCCAGTACTTC. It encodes CASSAGETQYF.

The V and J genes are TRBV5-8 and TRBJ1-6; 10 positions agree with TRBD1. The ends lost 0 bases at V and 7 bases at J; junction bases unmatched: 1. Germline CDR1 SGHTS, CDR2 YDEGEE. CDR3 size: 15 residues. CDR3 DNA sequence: TGTGCCAGCAGCTTGGGGGGACAGGGGAATTCACCCCTCCACTTT. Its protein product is CASSLGGQGNSPLHF.

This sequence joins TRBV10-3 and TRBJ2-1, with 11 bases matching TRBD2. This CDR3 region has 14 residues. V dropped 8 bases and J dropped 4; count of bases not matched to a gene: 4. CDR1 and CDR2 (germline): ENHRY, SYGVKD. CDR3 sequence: CAIGTSGQYNEQFF. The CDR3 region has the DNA TGTGCCATCGGGACTAGCGGACAATACAATGAGCAGTTCTTC.

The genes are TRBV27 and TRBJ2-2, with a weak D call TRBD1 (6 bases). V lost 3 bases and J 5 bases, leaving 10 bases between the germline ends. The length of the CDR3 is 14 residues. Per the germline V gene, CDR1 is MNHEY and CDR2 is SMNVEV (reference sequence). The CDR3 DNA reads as TGTGCCAGCAGTTTTACCCAGGGGACCGGGGAGCTGTTTTTT. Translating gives CASSFTQGTGELFF.

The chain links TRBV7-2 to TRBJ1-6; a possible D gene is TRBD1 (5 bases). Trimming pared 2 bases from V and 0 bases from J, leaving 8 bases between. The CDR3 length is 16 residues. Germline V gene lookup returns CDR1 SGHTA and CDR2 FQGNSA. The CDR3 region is CASSLPGRSYNSPLHF. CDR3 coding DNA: TGTGCCAGCAGCTTACCAGGGCGCTCCTATAATTCACCCCTCCACTTT.

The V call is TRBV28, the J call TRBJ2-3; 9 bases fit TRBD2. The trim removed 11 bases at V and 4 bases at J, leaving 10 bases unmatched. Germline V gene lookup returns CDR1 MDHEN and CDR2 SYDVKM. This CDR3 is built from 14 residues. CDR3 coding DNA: TGTGCCGGCGGGTTAGCGGGAGAAGCAGATACGCAGTATTTT. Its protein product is CAGGLAGEADTQYF.

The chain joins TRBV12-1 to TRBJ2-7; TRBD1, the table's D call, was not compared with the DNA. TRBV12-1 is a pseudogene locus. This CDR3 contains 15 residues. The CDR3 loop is CASSPQGTLLYEQYF. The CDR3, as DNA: TGTGCCAGCAGCCCACAGGGGACCCTCCTGTACGAGCAGTACTTC.

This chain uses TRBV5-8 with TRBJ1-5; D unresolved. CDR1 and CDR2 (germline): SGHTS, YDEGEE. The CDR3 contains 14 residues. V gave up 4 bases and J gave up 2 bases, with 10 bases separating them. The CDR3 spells CASSARGRNQPQHF. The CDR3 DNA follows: TGTGCCAGCAGCGCCCGCGGTCGCAATCAGCCCCAGCATTTT.

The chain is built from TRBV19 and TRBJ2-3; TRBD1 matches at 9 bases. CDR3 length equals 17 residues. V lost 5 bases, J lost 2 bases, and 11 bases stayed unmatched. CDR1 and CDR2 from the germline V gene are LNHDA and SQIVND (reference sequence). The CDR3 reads CASSATTGTGSTDTQYF. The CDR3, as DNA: TGTGCCAGTAGTGCCACCACCGGGACAGGGTCCACAGATACGCAGTATTTT.

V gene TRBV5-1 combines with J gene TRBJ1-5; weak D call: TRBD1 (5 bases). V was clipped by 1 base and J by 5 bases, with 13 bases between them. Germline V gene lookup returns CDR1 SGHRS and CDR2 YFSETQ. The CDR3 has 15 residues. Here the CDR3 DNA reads TGCGCCAGCAGCTTGTTGGGGGGTCGGGATCAGCCCCAGCATTTT. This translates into CASSLLGGRDQPQHF.

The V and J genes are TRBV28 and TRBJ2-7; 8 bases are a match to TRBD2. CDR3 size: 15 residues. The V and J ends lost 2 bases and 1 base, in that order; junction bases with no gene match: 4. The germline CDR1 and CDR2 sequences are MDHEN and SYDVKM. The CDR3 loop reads CASSLPGGPSYEQYF. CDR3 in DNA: TGTGCCAGCAGTTTACCGGGAGGGCCATCCTACGAGCAGTACTTC.

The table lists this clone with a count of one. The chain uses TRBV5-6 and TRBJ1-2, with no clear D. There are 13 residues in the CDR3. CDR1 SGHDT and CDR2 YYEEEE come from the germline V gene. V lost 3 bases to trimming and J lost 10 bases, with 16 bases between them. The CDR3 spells CASSSSLGPPYTF. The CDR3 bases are TGTGCCAGCAGCTCCTCCTTGGGCCCACCCTACACCTTC.

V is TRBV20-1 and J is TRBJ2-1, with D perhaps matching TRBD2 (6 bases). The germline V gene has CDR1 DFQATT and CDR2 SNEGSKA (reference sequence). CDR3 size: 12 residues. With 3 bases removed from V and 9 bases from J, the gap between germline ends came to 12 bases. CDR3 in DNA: TGCAGTGCTAGTCCAGGAGGGCGTGAGCAGTTCTTC. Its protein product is CSASPGGREQFF.

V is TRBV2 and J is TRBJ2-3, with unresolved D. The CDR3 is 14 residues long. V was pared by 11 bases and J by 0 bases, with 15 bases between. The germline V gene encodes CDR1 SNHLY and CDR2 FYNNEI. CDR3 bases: TGTGCCGACGGAAGAGCGTCTAGCACAGATACGCAGTATTTT. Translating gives CADGRASSTDTQYF.

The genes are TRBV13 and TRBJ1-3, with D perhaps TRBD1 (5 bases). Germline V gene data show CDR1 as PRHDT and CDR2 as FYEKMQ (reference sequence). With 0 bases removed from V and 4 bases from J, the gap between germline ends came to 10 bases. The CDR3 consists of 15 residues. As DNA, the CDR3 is TGTGCCAGCAGCTTAGGCAGGCAGGGAGGAAACACCATATATTTT. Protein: CASSLGRQGGNTIYF.

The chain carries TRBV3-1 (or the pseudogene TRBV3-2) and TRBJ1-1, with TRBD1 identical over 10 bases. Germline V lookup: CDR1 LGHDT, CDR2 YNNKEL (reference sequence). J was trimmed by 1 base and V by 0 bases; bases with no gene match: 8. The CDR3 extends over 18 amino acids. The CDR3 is CASSQDLFGTGANTEAFF. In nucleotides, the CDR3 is TGTGCCAGCAGCCAAGATCTTTTCGGGACAGGGGCGAACACTGAAGCTTTCTTT.

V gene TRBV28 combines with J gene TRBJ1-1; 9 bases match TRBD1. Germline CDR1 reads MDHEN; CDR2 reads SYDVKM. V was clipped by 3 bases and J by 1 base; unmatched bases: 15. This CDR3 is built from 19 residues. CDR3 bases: TGTGCCAGCAGTTTGGGATCCACAGGGGGCTGGGTTACGAACACTGAAGCTTTCTTT. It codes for CASSLGSTGGWVTNTEAFF.

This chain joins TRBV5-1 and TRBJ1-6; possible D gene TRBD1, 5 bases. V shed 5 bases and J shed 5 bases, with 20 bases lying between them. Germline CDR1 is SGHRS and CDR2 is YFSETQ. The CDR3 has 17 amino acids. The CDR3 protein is CASSYALGGNNNSPLHF. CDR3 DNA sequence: TGCGCCAGCAGTTACGCCCTTGGGGGGAATAATAATTCACCCCTCCACTTT.

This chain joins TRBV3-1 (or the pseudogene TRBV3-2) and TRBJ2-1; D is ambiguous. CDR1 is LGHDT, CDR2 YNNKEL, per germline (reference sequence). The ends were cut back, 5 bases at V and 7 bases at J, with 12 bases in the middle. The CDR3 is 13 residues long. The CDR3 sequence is CASSFGRSNEQFF. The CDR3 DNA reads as TGTGCCAGCAGCTTCGGTCGCTCGAATGAGCAGTTCTTC.

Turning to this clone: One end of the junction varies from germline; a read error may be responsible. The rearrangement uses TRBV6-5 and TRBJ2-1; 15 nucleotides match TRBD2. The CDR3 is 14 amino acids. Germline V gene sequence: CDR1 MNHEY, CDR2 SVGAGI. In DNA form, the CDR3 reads TGTGCCAGCAGTTCCCAAGGGACTAGCGGGAGGCGACTCTTC. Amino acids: CASSSQGTSGRRLF.